Listed below are T cell receptor beta chains from one sample, sequenced in a study of shared clonotypes between healthy human individuals. Here immunoSEQ multiplex PCR was the method, and the copy in TCRdb shows in-frame clones only, minus some. The sample lists approximately 2.5 million clones, about 92% occurring once. The material sequenced was naive CD4+ T cells sorted from blood. The receptors stem from a young man in good health. Each CDR3 is given with its conserved first and last residue. D genes are given only for firm matches. Clone size appears in some rows only: once, few, many, or a class for an expanded clone.

TRBV5-1	NA	TRBJ2-7	TRBD2	CASSSLAGVGEQYF	TGCGCCAGCAGCTCTCTAGCGGGAGTCGGGGAGCAGTACTTC
TRBV2	NA	TRBJ2-3	NA	CASSDARSTDTQYF	TGTGCCAGCTCAGACGCCCGGAGCACAGATACGCAGTATTTT
TRBV18	NA	TRBJ2-1	TRBD2	CASSPSLAGGNNEQFF	TGTGCCAGCTCACCAAGTCTAGCGGGAGGGAACAATGAGCAGTTCTTC
TRBV14	NA	TRBJ2-7	NA	CASSQDSGRPYEQYF	TGTGCCAGCAGCCAAGATTCCGGACGGCCCTACGAGCAGTACTTC
TRBV19	NA	TRBJ2-3	NA	CASSIRGLHTDTQYF	TGTGCCAGTAGTATACGAGGACTCCACACAGATACGCAGTATTTT
TRBV5-8	NA	TRBJ2-2	TRBD2	CASSSGAGTGELFF	TGTGCCAGCTCAAGCGGGGCCGGCACCGGGGAGCTGTTTTTT
TRBV7-9	NA	TRBJ2-3	TRBD2	CASSQLATDTQYF	TGTGCCAGCAGCCAACTAGCGACAGATACGCAGTATTTT
TRBV4-3	NA	TRBJ2-3	TRBD2	CASSQVGLVNTDTQYF	TGCGCCAGCAGCCAAGTAGGACTAGTAAACACAGATACGCAGTATTTT
TRBV6-6	NA	TRBJ2-2	NA	CASSYWVTGELFF	TGTGCCAGCAGTTACTGGGTAACCGGGGAGCTGTTCTTT
TRBV2	NA	TRBJ2-1	TRBD1	CASSVDRGLDEQFF	TGTGCCAGCAGTGTGGACAGGGGGCTCGATGAGCAGTTCTTC
TRBV5-1	NA	TRBJ2-3	NA	CASTRGGHADTQYF	TGCGCCAGCACTAGGGGGGGCCACGCAGATACGCAGTATTTT
TRBV2	NA	TRBJ2-2	NA	CATGAENTGELFF	TGTGCCACCGGGGCGGAGAACACCGGGGAGCTGTTTTTT
TRBV4-1	NA	TRBJ1-3	NA	CASSEGPGNTIYF	TGCGCCAGCAGCGAAGGTCCTGGAAACACCATATATTTT
TRBV10-1	NA	TRBJ2-1	TRBD2	CASSEGTSGVYNEQFF	TGCGCCAGCAGTGAGGGGACTAGCGGGGTATACAATGAGCAGTTCTTC
TRBV6-1	NA	TRBJ1-1	TRBD1	CASKGQWNTEAFF	TGTGCCAGCAAGGGACAGTGGAACACTGAAGCTTTCTTT
TRBV10-3	NA	TRBJ2-5	TRBD2	CAISESPSGGETQYF	TGTGCCATCAGTGAGTCCCCTAGCGGGGGCGAGACCCAGTACTTC
TRBV10-3	NA	TRBJ2-2	NA	CAISDQGKNTGELFF	TGTGCCATCAGTGATCAGGGGAAGAACACCGGGGAGCTGTTTTTT
TRBV7-6	NA	TRBJ2-3	TRBD1	CASSLATGPTTDTQYF	TGTGCCAGCAGCTTAGCGACAGGGCCTACCACAGATACGCAGTATTTT
TRBV5-1	NA	TRBJ1-6	NA	CASSLAGTYNSPLHF	TGCGCCAGCAGCTTGGCCGGGACATATAATTCACCCCTCCACTTT
TRBV7-9	NA	TRBJ2-7	NA	CASSDTGSYEQYF	TGTGCCAGCAGCGACACAGGGTCTTACGAGCAGTACTTC
TRBV19	NA	TRBJ2-5	NA	CASSTGERRTQYF	TGTGCCAGTAGTACCGGGGAAAGGCGGACCCAGTACTTC
TRBV5-1	NA	TRBJ1-1	TRBD1	CASRGQDTDEAFF	TGCGCCAGCAGAGGACAGGACACCGATGAAGCTTTCTTT
TRBV9	NA	TRBJ2-5	TRBD1	CASSGTGGETQYF	TGTGCCAGCAGCGGAACAGGGGGCGAGACCCAGTACTTC
TRBV28	NA	TRBJ2-7	TRBD1	CASPPRQGAIHEQYF	TGTGCCAGCCCTCCTAGGCAGGGGGCAATCCACGAGCAGTACTTC
TRBV7-3	NA	TRBJ1-4	NA	CASSDPGVTNEKLFF	TGTGCCAGCAGCGACCCAGGGGTGACTAATGAAAAACTGTTTTTT
TRBV7-2	NA	TRBJ2-7	NA	CASSSAVKYEQYF	TGTGCCAGCAGCTCCGCCGTTAAGTACGAGCAGTACTTC
TRBV15	NA	TRBJ2-7	NA	CATSRDAIKYEQYF	TGTGCCACCAGCAGAGATGCAATTAAGTACGAGCAGTACTTC
TRBV4-3	NA	TRBJ2-7	TRBD2	CASSQDLSLAGGPSYEQYF	TGCGCCAGCAGCCAAGATCTTTCGCTAGCGGGAGGGCCCTCCTACGAGCAGTACTTC
TRBV27	NA	TRBJ1-5	NA	CASSLSRGSNQPQHF	TGTGCCAGCAGTTTATCGCGGGGTAGCAATCAGCCCCAGCATTTT
TRBV7-2	NA	TRBJ2-5	TRBD2	CASSRTSGIQETQYF	TGTGCCAGCAGCCGGACTAGCGGGATTCAAGAGACCCAGTACTTC
TRBV7-9	NA	TRBJ2-5	NA	CASSLLGSQETQYF	TGTGCCAGCAGCTTATTGGGCTCACAAGAGACCCAGTACTTC
TRBV30	NA	TRBJ1-3	NA	CAWSVGNSLSGNTIYF	TGTGCCTGGAGTGTAGGCAACAGCCTCTCTGGAAACACCATATATTTT
TRBV2	NA	TRBJ2-1	NA	CASSRKGNNEQFF	TGTGCCAGCAGTCGAAAGGGCAACAATGAGCAGTTCTTC
TRBV7-9	NA	TRBJ1-2	NA	CASSLDQGAGGYTF	TGTGCCAGCAGCTTAGATCAGGGAGCGGGTGGCTACACCTTC
TRBV2	few	TRBJ1-5	NA	CASSEGRSWEPQHF	TGTGCCAGCAGTGAGGGCAGATCCTGGGAGCCCCAGCATTTT
TRBV6-5	NA	TRBJ1-2	NA	CASSLGTKINYGYTF	TGTGCCAGCAGTCTGGGGACGAAGATTAACTATGGCTACACCTTC
TRBV19	NA	TRBJ1-6	NA	CASSGFSSYNSPLHF	TGTGCCAGTAGTGGATTTAGCTCCTATAATTCACCCCTCCACTTT
TRBV6-5	NA	TRBJ2-2	TRBD1	CASTLTGATGELFF	TGTGCCAGCACCCTGACAGGGGCCACCGGGGAGCTGTTTTTT
TRBV2	once	TRBJ2-7	TRBD1	CASSRTGDEQYF	TGTGCCAGCAGTCGGACAGGGGACGAGCAGTACTTC
TRBV7-9	few	TRBJ1-2	NA	CASSAGTLYQGYTF	TGTGCCAGCAGCGCCGGTACCTTGTACCAGGGCTACACCTTC
TRBV5-5	NA	TRBJ2-3	NA	CASSVETSTDTQYF	TGTGCCAGCAGCGTGGAAACTAGCACAGATACGCAGTATTTT
TRBV5-4	NA	TRBJ2-3	NA	CASGLSGTDTQYF	TGTGCCAGCGGCCTCTCGGGCACAGATACGCAGTATTTT
TRBV7-2	NA	TRBJ1-6	NA	CASSLGRIGGSYNSPLHF	TGTGCCAGCAGCTTAGGCAGGATAGGGGGCTCCTATAATTCACCCCTCCACTTT
TRBV5-4	once	TRBJ2-1	NA	CASSQKGGSHEQFF	TGTGCCAGCAGCCAAAAAGGGGGGAGTCATGAGCAGTTCTTC
TRBV4-1	NA	TRBJ2-2	NA	CASSHYPTSYTGELFF	TGCGCCAGCAGCCATTACCCGACTAGTTACACCGGGGAGCTGTTTTTT
TRBV28	NA	TRBJ2-4	NA	CASSFGRLAKNIQYF	TGTGCCAGCAGTTTTGGGAGACTAGCCAAAAACATTCAGTACTTC
TRBV14	NA	TRBJ2-1	NA	CASSLGLTQFF	TGTGCCAGCAGCCTAGGACTAACGCAGTTCTTC